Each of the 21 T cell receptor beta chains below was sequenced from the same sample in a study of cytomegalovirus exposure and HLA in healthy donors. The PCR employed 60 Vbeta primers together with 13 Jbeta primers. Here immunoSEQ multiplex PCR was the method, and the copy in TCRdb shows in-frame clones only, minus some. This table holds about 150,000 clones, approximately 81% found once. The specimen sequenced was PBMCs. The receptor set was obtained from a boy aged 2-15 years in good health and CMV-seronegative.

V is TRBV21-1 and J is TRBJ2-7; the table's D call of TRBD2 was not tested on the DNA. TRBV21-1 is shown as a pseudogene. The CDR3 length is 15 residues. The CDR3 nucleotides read TGTGCCAGCAACTTCGGGACTAGCGGGATCTACGAGCAGTACTTC. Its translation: CASNFGTSGIYEQYF.

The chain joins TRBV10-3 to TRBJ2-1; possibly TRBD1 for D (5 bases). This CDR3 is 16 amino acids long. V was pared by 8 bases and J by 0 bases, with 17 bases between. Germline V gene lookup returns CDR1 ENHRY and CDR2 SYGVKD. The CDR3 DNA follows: TGTGCCATCGCGGCTCGTGACGACAGCTCCTACAATGAGCAGTTCTTC. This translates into CAIAARDDSSYNEQFF.

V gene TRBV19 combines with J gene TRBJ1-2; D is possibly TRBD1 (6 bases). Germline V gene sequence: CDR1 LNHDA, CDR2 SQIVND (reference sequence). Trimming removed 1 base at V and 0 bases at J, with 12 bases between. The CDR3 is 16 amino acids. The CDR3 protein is CASSIAADSSNYGYTF. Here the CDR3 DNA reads TGTGCCAGTAGTATAGCCGCGGACAGTTCTAACTATGGCTACACCTTC.

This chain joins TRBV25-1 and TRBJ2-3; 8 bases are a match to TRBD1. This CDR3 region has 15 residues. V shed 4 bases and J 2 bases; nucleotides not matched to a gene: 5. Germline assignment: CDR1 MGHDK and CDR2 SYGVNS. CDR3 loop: CASSGDRSYTDTQYF. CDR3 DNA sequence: TGTGCCAGCAGTGGGGACAGGTCCTACACAGATACGCAGTATTTT.

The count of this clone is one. DNA for the CDR3: TGTGCCAGCGCGGGGAGGGCGGGGGACATTCAGTACTTC. Amino acids: CASAGRAGDIQYF. The V gene is TRBV6-5, the J gene TRBJ2-4; TRBD2 matches at 7 bases. The V gene's germline CDR1 is MNHEY and CDR2 SVGAGI. The ends lost 8 bases at V and 8 bases at J; junction bases unmatched: 9. The CDR3 sequence is 13 residues long.

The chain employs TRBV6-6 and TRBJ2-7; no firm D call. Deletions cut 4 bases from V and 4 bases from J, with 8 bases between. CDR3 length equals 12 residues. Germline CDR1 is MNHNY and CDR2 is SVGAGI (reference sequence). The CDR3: CASSFTGYEQYF. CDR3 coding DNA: TGTGCCAGCAGTTTTACCGGTTACGAGCAGTACTTC.

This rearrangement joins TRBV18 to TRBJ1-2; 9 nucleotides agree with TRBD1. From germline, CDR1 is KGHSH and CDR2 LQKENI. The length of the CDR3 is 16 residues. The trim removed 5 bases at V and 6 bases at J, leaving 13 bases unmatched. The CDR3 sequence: CASSFDEDRGVHGYTF. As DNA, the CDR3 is TGTGCCAGCTCATTCGACGAGGACAGGGGAGTCCATGGCTACACCTTC.

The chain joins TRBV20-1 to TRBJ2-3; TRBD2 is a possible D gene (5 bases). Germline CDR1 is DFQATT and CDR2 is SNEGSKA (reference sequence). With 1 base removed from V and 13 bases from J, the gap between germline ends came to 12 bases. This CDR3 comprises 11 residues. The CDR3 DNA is TGCAGTGCTAGAGGTAGCAGAGGGAAGTATTTT. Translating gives CSARGSRGKYF.

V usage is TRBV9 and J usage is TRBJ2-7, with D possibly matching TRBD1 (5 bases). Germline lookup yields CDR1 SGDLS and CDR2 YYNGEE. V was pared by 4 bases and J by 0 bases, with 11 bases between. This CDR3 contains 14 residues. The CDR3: CASSSTTVSYEQYF. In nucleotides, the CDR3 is TGTGCCAGCAGCTCGACGACAGTCTCCTACGAGCAGTACTTC.

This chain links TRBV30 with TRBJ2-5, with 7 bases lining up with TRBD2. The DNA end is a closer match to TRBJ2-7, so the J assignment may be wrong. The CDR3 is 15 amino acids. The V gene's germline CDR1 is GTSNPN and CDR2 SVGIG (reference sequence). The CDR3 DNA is TGTGCCTGGAGTCTCGGATTAGCGGGTGACTACGAGCAGTACTTC. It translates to CAWSLGLAGDYEQYF.

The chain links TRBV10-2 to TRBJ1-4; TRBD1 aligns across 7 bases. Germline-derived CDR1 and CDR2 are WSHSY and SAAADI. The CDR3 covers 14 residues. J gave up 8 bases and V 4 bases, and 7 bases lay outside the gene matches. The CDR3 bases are TGCGCCAGCAGTGGGAACGGACAGGTCGAAAAACTGTTTTTT. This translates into CASSGNGQVEKLFF.

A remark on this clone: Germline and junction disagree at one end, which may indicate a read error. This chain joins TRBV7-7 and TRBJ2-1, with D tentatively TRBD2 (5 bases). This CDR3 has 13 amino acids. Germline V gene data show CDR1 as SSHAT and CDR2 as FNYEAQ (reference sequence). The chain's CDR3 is CASSLGSREEQFF. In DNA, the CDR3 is TGTGCTAGCAGCTTAGGTAGTCGGGAAGAGCAGTTCTTC.

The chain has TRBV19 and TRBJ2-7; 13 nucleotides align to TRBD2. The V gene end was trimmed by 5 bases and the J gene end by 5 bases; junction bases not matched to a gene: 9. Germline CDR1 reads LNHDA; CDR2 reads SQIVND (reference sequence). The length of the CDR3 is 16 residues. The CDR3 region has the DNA TGTGCCAGTAGTCCCTTACTAGCGGGAGGGTTCCACGAGCAGTACTTC. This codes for CASSPLLAGGFHEQYF.

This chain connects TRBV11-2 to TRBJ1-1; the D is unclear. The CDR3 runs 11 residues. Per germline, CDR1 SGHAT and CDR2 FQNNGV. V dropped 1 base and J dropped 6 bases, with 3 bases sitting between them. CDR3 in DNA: TGTGCCAGCAGCTTAGCCTCTGAAGCTTTCTTT. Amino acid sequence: CASSLASEAFF.

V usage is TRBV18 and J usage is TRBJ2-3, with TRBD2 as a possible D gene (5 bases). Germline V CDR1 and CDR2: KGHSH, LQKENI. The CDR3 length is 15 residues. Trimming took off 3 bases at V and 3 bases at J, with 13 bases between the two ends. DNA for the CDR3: TGTGCCAGCTCACCGTTAGGATCGGGGACAGATACGCAGTATTTT. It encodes CASSPLGSGTDTQYF.

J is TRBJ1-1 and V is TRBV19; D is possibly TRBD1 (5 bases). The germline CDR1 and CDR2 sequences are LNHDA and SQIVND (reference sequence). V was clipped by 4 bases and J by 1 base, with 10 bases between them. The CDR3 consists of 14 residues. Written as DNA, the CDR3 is TGTGCCAGTAGTAAAACGCAGGGGAACACTGAAGCTTTCTTT. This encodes CASSKTQGNTEAFF.

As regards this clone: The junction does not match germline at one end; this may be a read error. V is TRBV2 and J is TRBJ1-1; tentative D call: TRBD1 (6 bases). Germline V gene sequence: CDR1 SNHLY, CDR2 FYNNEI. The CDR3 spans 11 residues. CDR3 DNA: TGTGCCAGCAGCGAAGACAGGGAAGCTTTCTTT. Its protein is CASSEDREAFF.

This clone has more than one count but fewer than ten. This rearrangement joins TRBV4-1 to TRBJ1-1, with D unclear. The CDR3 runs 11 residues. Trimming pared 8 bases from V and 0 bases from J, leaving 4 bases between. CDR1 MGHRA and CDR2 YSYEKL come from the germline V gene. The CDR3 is CASGMNTEAFF. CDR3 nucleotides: TGCGCCAGCGGCATGAACACTGAAGCTTTCTTT.

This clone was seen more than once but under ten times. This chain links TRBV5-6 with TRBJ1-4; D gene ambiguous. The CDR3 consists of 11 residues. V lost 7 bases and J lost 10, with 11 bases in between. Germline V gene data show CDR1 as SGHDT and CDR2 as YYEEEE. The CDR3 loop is CASPGSGKLFF. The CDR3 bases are TGTGCCAGCCCCGGGTCCGGAAAACTGTTTTTT.

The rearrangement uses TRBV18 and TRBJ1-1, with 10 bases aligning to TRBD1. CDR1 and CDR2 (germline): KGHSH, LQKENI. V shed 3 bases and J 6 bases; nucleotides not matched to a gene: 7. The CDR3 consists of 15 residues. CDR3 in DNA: TGTGCCAGCTCACCCCGGGACAGGGGATCGGCTGAAGCTTTCTTT. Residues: CASSPRDRGSAEAFF.

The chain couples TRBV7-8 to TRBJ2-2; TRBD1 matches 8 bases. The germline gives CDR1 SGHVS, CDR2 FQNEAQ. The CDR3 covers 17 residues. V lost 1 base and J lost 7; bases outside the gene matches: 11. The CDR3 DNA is TGTGCCAGCAGCTTAGGAGACAGGGGATGGGATAACGGGGAGCTGTTTTTT. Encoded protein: CASSLGDRGWDNGELFF.